This T cell receptor beta chain originates from a study of cytomegalovirus exposure and HLA in healthy donors. Study conclusions and caveats: The likely explanation for a cluster of highly shared sequence variants was sequencing artifact. Generally TCR sequences proved uncommon, though certain public TCRs appeared in numerous donors.

Amplification used 60 Vbeta primers and 13 Jbeta primers. Assay: immunoSEQ multiplex PCR; the TCRdb copy retains only in-frame clones and omits some. The sample has roughly 120,000 clones, roughly 15% seen once; the top ten hold under 2.5%. This clone was detected only a few times. Antigen: not known. The CDR3 extends over 17 amino acids. Germline CDR1 and CDR2: MNHEY and SMNVEV (reference sequence). Trimming at V came to 5 bases and at J to 1 base, leaving 7 bases not matched to a gene. This sequence originates from a woman between 18 and 29 years old in good health and CMV-seronegative. J is TRBJ2-2 and V is TRBV27; 10 positions agree with TRBD1. Sequenced: PBMCs. In DNA form, the CDR3 reads TGTGCCAGCAGTCTTCGGGACAGGGGAAGGAACACCGGGGAGCTGTTTTTT. Residues: CASSLRDRGRNTGELFF.